These 26 T cell receptor beta chains originate from one sample sequenced in a study of STAT5B mutations in CD4+ large granular lymphocyte leukemia. Only in-frame clones appear in the TCRdb table, and some are missing; sequencing was by immunoSEQ multiplex PCR. The sample carries some 40,000 clones, roughly 76% recorded once. The sample taken for sequencing was CD4+ T cells from blood buffy coats. These receptors came from a human donor in good health.

Written as DNA, the CDR3 is TGTGCCAGCAGCCCATCATTTTGGACAGATACGCAGTATTTT. It specifies CASSPSFWTDTQYF. V is TRBV14 and J is TRBJ2-3; D ambiguous. CDR1 is SGHDN and CDR2 is FVKESK in the germline V gene. The V end was cut by 4 bases, the J end by 3 bases, with 11 bases between. The CDR3 runs 14 residues.

V gene TRBV5-6 combines with J gene TRBJ2-1, with D possibly TRBD2 on 5 matching bases. The germline gives CDR1 SGHDT, CDR2 YYEEEE. The CDR3 has 16 amino acids. Trimming took 1 base from V and 0 from J, leaving 11 bases between them. This chain's CDR3 is CASSLRRALSYNEQFF. CDR3 bases: TGTGCCAGCAGCTTGAGGCGGGCCCTCTCCTACAATGAGCAGTTCTTC.

The chain employs TRBV4-1 and TRBJ2-7; D possibly matches TRBD1 or TRBD2 (5 bases each). The CDR3 has 14 amino acids. Trimming removed 3 bases at V and 2 bases at J, with 11 bases between. Germline V gene lookup returns CDR1 MGHRA and CDR2 YSYEKL. The CDR3 DNA follows: TGCGCCAGCAGCCAGGGGACGGGGACCTACGAGCAGTACTTC. It specifies CASSQGTGTYEQYF.

For this clone: Other DNA sequences in the same sample also yield this CDR3. The chain carries TRBV29-1 and TRBJ2-7, with 7 bases that match TRBD1. The CDR3 runs 13 residues. CDR1 SQVTM and CDR2 ANQGSEA come from the germline V gene. The V and J ends lost 3 bases and 2 bases, in that order; junction bases with no gene match: 4. For the CDR3, the DNA is TGCAGCGTTGAGGGCCAGGGGGCCTACGAGCAGTACTTC. Its translation is CSVEGQGAYEQYF.

This chain connects TRBV6-1 to TRBJ2-3, with D perhaps matching TRBD1 or TRBD2 (5 bases each). The V end lost 2 bases, the J end lost 5 bases, and 17 bases lay between the germline ends. CDR3 length: 16 residues. Germline CDR1 and CDR2: MNHNS and SASEGT. CDR3 in DNA: TGTGCCAGCAGTGAACGGGTTAGAGGGACCCTAGATACGCAGTATTTT. Protein product: CASSERVRGTLDTQYF.

This CDR3 reads CASIRTQTSEQYF. The CDR3 coding sequence is TGTGCCAGCATTCGGACCCAAACCTCCGAGCAGTACTTC. This rearrangement joins TRBV6-1 to TRBJ2-7; D remains ambiguous. This CDR3 comprises 13 residues. Germline V gene data show CDR1 as MNHNS and CDR2 as SASEGT. Between the trimmed V and J ends, which lost 7 bases and 6 bases, there was a span of 16 bases.

This clone was observed once. The CDR3: CASSESSGGTDTQYF. The CDR3 DNA is TGTGCCAGCAGTGAGAGTAGCGGGGGCACAGATACGCAGTATTTT. This rearrangement joins TRBV2 to TRBJ2-3; 8 bases match TRBD2. The CDR3 runs to 15 residues. Per germline, CDR1 SNHLY and CDR2 FYNNEI. Trimming cost V 3 bases and J 1 base; bases outside gene matches: 3.

The rearrangement joins TRBV14 to TRBJ2-2; 7 nucleotides agree with TRBD1. The CDR3 loop spans 14 amino acids. CDR1 is SGHDN and CDR2 is FVKESK in the germline V gene. Trimming at V came to 3 bases and at J to 7 bases, leaving 5 bases not matched to a gene. CDR3 amino acids: CASSHPQGNGELFF. In DNA form, the CDR3 reads TGTGCCAGCAGCCACCCACAGGGGAACGGGGAGCTGTTTTTT.

The chain joins TRBV28 to TRBJ1-2; tentatively, D is TRBD1 (6 bases). V was clipped by 3 bases and J by 5 bases, with 10 bases between them. Per germline, CDR1 MDHEN and CDR2 SYDVKM. This CDR3 contains 13 residues. This chain's CDR3 is CASSFGGRYGYTF. The CDR3 region has the DNA TGTGCCAGCAGTTTCGGGGGGCGATATGGCTACACCTTC.

The rearrangement links TRBV5-1 to TRBJ2-6; D unresolved. V was clipped by 2 bases and J by 0 bases, with 6 bases between them. Germline V lookup: CDR1 SGHRS, CDR2 YFSETQ. The CDR3 totals 15 residues. This chain's CDR3 is CASSFATSGANVLTF. In DNA, the CDR3 is TGCGCCAGCAGCTTCGCGACCTCTGGGGCCAACGTCCTGACTTTC.

This chain uses TRBV7-9 with TRBJ1-4; D perhaps matches TRBD1 (5 bases). Per the germline V gene, CDR1 is SEHNR and CDR2 is FQNEAQ (reference sequence). The V end lost 7 bases, the J end lost 4 bases, and 16 bases lay between the germline ends. CDR3 length equals 15 residues. CDR3 DNA: TGTGCCAGCACCATAGCTGGGGGAAATAATGAAAAACTGTTTTTT. Its protein product is CASTIAGGNNEKLFF.

V and J are TRBV19 and TRBJ2-7, with a weak D call TRBD2 (6 bases). Germline-derived CDR1 and CDR2 are LNHDA and SQIVND (reference sequence). The CDR3 sequence is 14 residues long. With 3 bases removed from V and 5 bases from J, the gap between germline ends came to 14 bases. CDR3 nucleotide sequence: TGTGCCAGTAGTATCGGGACTCGACCCCACGAGCAGTACTTC. Translation: CASSIGTRPHEQYF.

This chain links TRBV5-6 with TRBJ1-5; 8 positions match TRBD1. The V gene end was trimmed by 5 bases and the J gene end by 3 bases; junction bases not matched to a gene: 7. There are 15 residues in the CDR3. The germline gives CDR1 SGHDT, CDR2 YYEEEE. In DNA, the CDR3 is TGTGCCAGCAGTTTAGGGACAGGAATCAATCAGCCCCAGCATTTT. Its translation is CASSLGTGINQPQHF.

V gene TRBV19 combines with J gene TRBJ1-1; D perhaps matches TRBD1 (5 bases). Per the germline V gene, CDR1 is LNHDA and CDR2 is SQIVND (reference sequence). V lost 10 bases to trimming and J lost 1 base, with 19 bases between them. The CDR3 runs 15 residues. The CDR3 spells CATSGTLIGNTEAFF. CDR3 coding DNA: TGTGCCACGTCCGGGACCCTAATAGGGAACACTGAAGCTTTCTTT.

This chain uses TRBV6-1 with TRBJ2-1, with 9 bases matching TRBD2. Germline CDR1 MNHNS, CDR2 SASEGT. J was trimmed by 8 bases and V by 1 base; bases with no gene match: 9. CDR3 length: 16 amino acids. This CDR3 is CASSEVGLALSHEQFF. CDR3 coding DNA: TGTGCCAGCAGTGAAGTGGGACTAGCATTGAGCCATGAGCAGTTCTTC.

The chain recombines TRBV7-2 with TRBJ2-2; TRBD2 matches 12 bases. This CDR3 is built from 18 residues. The germline gives CDR1 SGHTA, CDR2 FQGNSA. With 4 bases clipped from V and 5 bases from J, the junction kept 11 bases outside the gene matches. Here the CDR3 DNA reads TGTGCCAGCAGCTCCCGAACCGGACTAGCGGGATATACCGGGGAGCTGTTTTTT. Its translation: CASSSRTGLAGYTGELFF.

The chain couples TRBV28 to TRBJ1-2; possibly TRBD1 for D (6 bases). The CDR3 is 13 residues long. Looked up from germline, CDR1 is MDHEN and CDR2 is SYDVKM. V gave up 3 bases and J gave up 5 bases, with 10 bases separating them. In DNA, the CDR3 is TGTGCCAGCAGTTTCGGACAGAAGTATGGCTACACCTTC. Protein sequence: CASSFGQKYGYTF.

The chain recombines TRBV5-4 with TRBJ2-6; the match to TRBD1 covers 7 bases. The germline gives CDR1 SGHNT, CDR2 YYREEE (reference sequence). The trim removed 0 bases at V and 2 bases at J, leaving 5 bases unmatched. The CDR3 loop spans 17 amino acids. Here the CDR3 reads CASSLARQGAGANVLTF. The DNA of the CDR3 is TGTGCCAGCAGCTTGGCAAGACAGGGAGCTGGGGCCAACGTCCTGACTTTC.

The chain uses TRBV15 and TRBJ1-1; D is ambiguous. Germline V CDR1 and CDR2: LNHNV, YYDKDF (reference sequence). The V end was cut by 1 base, the J end by 5 bases, with 8 bases between. The CDR3 is 13 amino acids. CDR3 loop: CATSRVEKTEAFF. CDR3 nucleotides: TGTGCCACCAGCAGAGTAGAGAAGACTGAAGCTTTCTTT.

V and J are TRBV2 and TRBJ1-1; the D is unclear. Trimming pared 6 bases from V and 8 bases from J, leaving 13 bases between. Germline V gives CDR1 SNHLY, CDR2 FYNNEI. This CDR3 is built from 12 residues. The CDR3 DNA reads as TGTGCCAGCAGCGGCGAGGGTGCCGAAGCTTTCTTT. This gives the protein CASSGEGAEAFF.

The J gene is TRBJ2-1, the V gene TRBV5-1; 8 positions agree with TRBD2. Trimming cost V 4 bases and J 7 bases; bases outside gene matches: 10. CDR3 length: 15 amino acids. Germline assignment: CDR1 SGHRS and CDR2 YFSETQ. CDR3: CASSPGLEGGNEQFF. The CDR3 nucleotides read TGCGCCAGCAGCCCGGGACTAGAAGGGGGTAATGAGCAGTTCTTC.

The CDR3 region is CASSLKGTAGWTGELFF. The CDR3 nucleotides read TGTGCCAGCAGTTTAAAGGGGACGGCAGGTTGGACCGGGGAGCTGTTTTTT. The chain has TRBV28 and TRBJ2-2; D is perhaps TRBD1 or TRBD2 (5 bases each). The CDR3 runs 17 residues. Trimming removed 2 bases at V and 5 bases at J, with 18 bases between. Germline V lookup: CDR1 MDHEN, CDR2 SYDVKM.

The V and J genes are TRBV6-1 and TRBJ2-5, with 12 positions matching TRBD2. The CDR3 sequence is 17 residues long. Germline-derived CDR1 and CDR2 are MNHNS and SASEGT. V lost 0 bases and J lost 5; bases outside the gene matches: 7. The CDR3 region is CASSEAAASGGGETQYF. In DNA, the CDR3 is TGTGCCAGCAGTGAAGCGGCCGCTAGCGGGGGGGGCGAGACCCAGTACTTC.

CDR3 sequence (DNA): TGCGCCAGCAGTCAATCGATCGGGGGCGGTCAAGAAGCTTTCTTT. This codes for CASSQSIGGGQEAFF. This chain connects TRBV23-1 to TRBJ1-1; D perhaps matches TRBD1 (6 bases). TRBV23-1 is an ORF, with its function uncertain. V lost 0 bases, J lost 8 bases, and 16 bases lay in between. The CDR3 spans 15 residues.

The chain carries TRBV6-6 and TRBJ1-4, with 7 bases aligning to TRBD1. V was clipped by 10 bases and J by 5 bases; unmatched bases: 7. Germline CDR1 MNHNY, CDR2 SVGAGI (reference sequence). This CDR3 comprises 13 residues. The chain's CDR3 is CATVGQPNEKLFF. The CDR3 bases are TGTGCCACCGTGGGACAGCCAAATGAAAAACTGTTTTTT.

This chain joins TRBV19 and TRBJ1-2, with a weak D call TRBD1 (6 bases). This CDR3 has 13 amino acids. The germline gives CDR1 LNHDA, CDR2 SQIVND (reference sequence). V was trimmed by 7 bases and J by 8 bases, leaving 17 bases between them. CDR3 sequence reads: CASTPGQDRGYTF. The CDR3 DNA reads TGTGCCAGTACCCCGGGACAAGATCGAGGCTACACCTTC.